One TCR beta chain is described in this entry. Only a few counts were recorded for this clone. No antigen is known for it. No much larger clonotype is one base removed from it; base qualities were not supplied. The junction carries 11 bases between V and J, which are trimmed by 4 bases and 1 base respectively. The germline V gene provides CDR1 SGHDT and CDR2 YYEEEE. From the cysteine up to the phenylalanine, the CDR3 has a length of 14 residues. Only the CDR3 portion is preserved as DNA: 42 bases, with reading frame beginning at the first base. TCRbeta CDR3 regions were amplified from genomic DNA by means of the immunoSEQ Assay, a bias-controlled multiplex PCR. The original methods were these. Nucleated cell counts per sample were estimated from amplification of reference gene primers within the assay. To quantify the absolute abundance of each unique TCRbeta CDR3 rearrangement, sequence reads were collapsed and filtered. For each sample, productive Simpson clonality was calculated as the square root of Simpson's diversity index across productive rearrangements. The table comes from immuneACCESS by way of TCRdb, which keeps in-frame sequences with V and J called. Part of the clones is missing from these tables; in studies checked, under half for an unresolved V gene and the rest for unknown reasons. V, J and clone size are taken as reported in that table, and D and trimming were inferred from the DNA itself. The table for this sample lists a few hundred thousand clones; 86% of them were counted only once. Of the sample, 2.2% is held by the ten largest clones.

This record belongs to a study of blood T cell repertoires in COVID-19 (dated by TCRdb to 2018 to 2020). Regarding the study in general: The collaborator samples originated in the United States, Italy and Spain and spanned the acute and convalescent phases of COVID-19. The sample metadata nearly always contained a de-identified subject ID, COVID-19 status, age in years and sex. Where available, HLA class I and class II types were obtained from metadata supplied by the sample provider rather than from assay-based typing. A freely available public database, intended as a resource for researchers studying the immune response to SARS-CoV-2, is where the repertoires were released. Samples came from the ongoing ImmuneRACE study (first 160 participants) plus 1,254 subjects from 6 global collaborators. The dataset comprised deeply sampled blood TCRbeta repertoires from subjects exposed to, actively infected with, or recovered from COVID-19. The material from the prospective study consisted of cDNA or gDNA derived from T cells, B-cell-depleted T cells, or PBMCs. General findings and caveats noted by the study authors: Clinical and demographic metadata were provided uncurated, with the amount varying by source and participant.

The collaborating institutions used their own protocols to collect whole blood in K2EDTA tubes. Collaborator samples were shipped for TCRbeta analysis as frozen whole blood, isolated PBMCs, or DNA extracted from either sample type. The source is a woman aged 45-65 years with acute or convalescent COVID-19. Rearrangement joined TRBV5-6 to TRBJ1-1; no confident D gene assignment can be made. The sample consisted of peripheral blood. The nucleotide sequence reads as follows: TGTGCCAGCAGCCTCACTATAGCGAACACTGAAGCTTTCTTT. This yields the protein CASSLTIANTEAFF.